This T cell receptor beta chain was obtained from a study of PD-1 blockade in classical Hodgkin lymphoma. General study points: Newly diagnosed patients were reported to exhibit reduced baseline TCR diversity relative to healthy donors. Patients with an early start, nivolumab under 1 year after ASCT, were excluded.

Some clones are missing from TCRdb's copy, which holds only in-frame ones; the method was immunoSEQ multiplex PCR. The table records under 95,000 clones, approximately 91% of them present only once. Turning to this clone: As yet, its antigen is unknown. At one of its ends the junction is not consistent with the germline gene, which may arise from a read error.

The CDR3 runs 13 residues. Germline V CDR1 and CDR2: GTSNPN, SVGIG (reference sequence). In every patient, relapse followed autologous stem cell transplantation, while exposure to brentuximab vedotin differed. This sample comprised peripheral blood mononuclear cells (PBMCs), obtained before the second cycle of nivolumab. This receptor was obtained from a human donor with classical Hodgkin lymphoma. The rearrangement joins TRBV30 to TRBJ2-3, with 7 bases lining up with TRBD2. This CDR3 is CAQRGVGTGTQYF. DNA of the CDR3: TGTGCCCAGCGGGGAGTAGGAACAGGTACGCAGTATTTT. The full variable domain, completed using reference TRBV30 and TRBJ2-3, is SQTIHQWPATLVQPVGSPLSLECTVEGTSNPNLYWYRQAAGRGLQLLFYSVGIGQISSEVPQNLSASRPQDRQFILSSKKLLLSDSGFYLCAQRGVGTGTQYFGPGTRLTVL.